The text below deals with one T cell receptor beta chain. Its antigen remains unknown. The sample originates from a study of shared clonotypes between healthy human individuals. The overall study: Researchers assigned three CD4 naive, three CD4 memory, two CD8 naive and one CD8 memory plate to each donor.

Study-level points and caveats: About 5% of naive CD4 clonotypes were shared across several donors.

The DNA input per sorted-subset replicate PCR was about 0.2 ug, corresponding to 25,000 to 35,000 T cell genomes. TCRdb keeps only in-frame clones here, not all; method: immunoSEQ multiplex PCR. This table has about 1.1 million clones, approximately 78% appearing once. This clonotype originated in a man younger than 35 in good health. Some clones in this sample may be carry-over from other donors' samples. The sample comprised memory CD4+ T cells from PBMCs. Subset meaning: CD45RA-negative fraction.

The DNA of the CDR3 is TGTGCCAGTACTGGGACAGCTAATCAGCCCCAGCATTTT. It specifies CASTGTANQPQHF. The chain recombines TRBV19 with TRBJ1-5; 7 bases are a match to TRBD1. CDR1 and CDR2 from the germline V gene are LNHDA and SQIVND (reference sequence). CDR3 length equals 13 residues. Germline trimming cut 7 bases from V and 4 bases from J; bases unmatched to any gene: 4.